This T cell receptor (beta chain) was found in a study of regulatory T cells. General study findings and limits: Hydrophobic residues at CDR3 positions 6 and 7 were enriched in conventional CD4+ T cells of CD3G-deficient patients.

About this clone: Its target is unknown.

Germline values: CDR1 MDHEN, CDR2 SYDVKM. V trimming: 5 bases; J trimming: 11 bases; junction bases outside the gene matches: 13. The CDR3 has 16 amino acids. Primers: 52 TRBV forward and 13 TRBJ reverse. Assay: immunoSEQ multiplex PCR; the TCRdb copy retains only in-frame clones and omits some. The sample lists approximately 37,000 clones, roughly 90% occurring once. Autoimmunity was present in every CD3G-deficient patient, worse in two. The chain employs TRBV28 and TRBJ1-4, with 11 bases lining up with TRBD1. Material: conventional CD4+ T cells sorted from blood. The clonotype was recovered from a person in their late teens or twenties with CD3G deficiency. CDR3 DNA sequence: TGTGCCAGCAGTCAATCCGGACAGGGGGCTGTCGAGAAACTGTTTTTT. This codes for CASSQSGQGAVEKLFF.